One and the same sample provided the 10 T cell receptor beta chains below, sequenced in a study of cytomegalovirus exposure and HLA in healthy donors. PCR employed 60 Vbeta and 13 Jbeta primers. Repertoires were generated with immunoSEQ multiplex PCR, while TCRdb's copy carries only in-frame clones and drops some. Found here are about 170,000 clones, about three quarters of them singletons; the top ten hold 0.65% to 0.85%. What was sequenced was PBMCs. These receptors were taken from a female donor in good health and CMV-seronegative.

The rearrangement links TRBV2 to TRBJ2-7; D is possibly TRBD2 (5 bases). The CDR3 is made up of 13 amino acids. V dropped 6 bases and J dropped 2 bases, with 11 bases sitting between them. CDR1 and CDR2 from the germline V gene are SNHLY and FYNNEI. The CDR3 reads CASRLDGTYEQYF. For the CDR3, the DNA is TGTGCCAGCAGACTGGACGGGACCTACGAGCAGTACTTC.

This rearrangement joins TRBV7-9 to TRBJ1-2, with a weak D call TRBD1 (5 bases). The V end was cut by 8 bases, the J end by 9 bases, with 16 bases between. Germline V gives CDR1 SEHNR, CDR2 FQNEAQ (reference sequence). This CDR3 is built from 12 residues. The CDR3 loop is CASGLKEGSYTF. CDR3 bases: TGTGCCAGCGGCCTAAAGGAGGGGAGCTACACCTTC.

J is TRBJ2-1 and V is TRBV10-3; D is perhaps TRBD1 (6 bases). The CDR3 runs to 13 residues. CDR1 is ENHRY and CDR2 is SYGVKD in the germline V gene. Trimming shortened V by 10 bases and J by 9 bases, and 19 bases separated the two germline ends. This chain's CDR3 is CATRTVLIGEQFF. In nucleotides, the CDR3 is TGTGCCACCAGGACAGTTTTGATCGGTGAGCAGTTCTTC.

This chain uses TRBV11-3 with TRBJ2-2, with D possibly matching TRBD2 (5 bases). The CDR3 length is 13 residues. The ends were cut back, 5 bases at V and 7 bases at J, with 11 bases in the middle. Germline CDR1 is SGHNT and CDR2 is YENEEA. The CDR3 bases are TGTGCCAGCAGCCCCCAGGAGGTCGGGGAGCTGTTTTTT. Translating gives CASSPQEVGELFF.

The V gene is TRBV6-5, the J gene TRBJ1-2; weak D call: TRBD1 (5 bases). V dropped 6 bases and J dropped 5 bases, with 19 bases sitting between them. Germline CDR1 and CDR2: MNHEY and SVGAGI. CDR3 length: 15 residues. This CDR3 reads CASSYDMGLWYGYTF. The CDR3 nucleotides are TGTGCCAGCAGCTACGACATGGGGCTGTGGTATGGCTACACCTTC.

The chain combines TRBV19 with TRBJ2-3; possible D gene TRBD1, 6 bases. Germline loops: CDR1 LNHDA, CDR2 SQIVND (reference sequence). Trimming took 1 base from V and 11 from J, leaving 10 bases between them. This CDR3 contains 12 residues. The chain's CDR3 is CASSIGQERQYF. CDR3 DNA: TGTGCCAGTAGTATAGGACAGGAGCGGCAGTATTTT.

This clone was observed a few times. A junction end diverges from the germline sequence, so it may reflect a read error. The V gene is TRBV7-9, the J gene TRBJ1-1, with a possible D match to TRBD1 (6 bases). CDR3 length: 16 residues. Germline V gene sequence: CDR1 SEHNR, CDR2 FQNEAQ (reference sequence). CDR3 amino acids: CSSSLAFRGRVPEAFF. Written as DNA, the CDR3 is TGTTCCAGCAGCTTAGCATTTAGGGGGAGGGTACCTGAAGCTTTCTTT.

V gene TRBV10-3 combines with J gene TRBJ1-3; D not certain. V lost 4 bases and J lost 4, with 5 bases in between. Germline CDR1 reads ENHRY; CDR2 reads SYGVKD. The CDR3 totals 12 residues. The CDR3 DNA reads as TGTGCCATCAGTGGGGAGGGAAACACCATATATTTT. This encodes CAISGEGNTIYF.

The gene calls are TRBV28 and TRBJ1-2; no clear D. CDR3 length: 15 residues. V was trimmed by 8 bases and J by 5 bases, leaving 21 bases between them. CDR1 and CDR2 from the germline V gene are MDHEN and SYDVKM. CDR3 sequence: CASCQLAIQAYGYTF. CDR3 DNA sequence: TGTGCCAGCTGTCAGTTGGCCATTCAGGCGTATGGCTACACCTTC.

The rearrangement uses TRBV28 and TRBJ1-5, with D unresolved. The CDR3 has 16 residues. V was shortened by 2 bases and J by 0 bases, with 11 bases between the two germline ends. Germline lookup yields CDR1 MDHEN and CDR2 SYDVKM. CDR3 DNA: TGTGCCAGCAGTTTACCTATAGGAGCTAGCAATCAGCCCCAGCATTTT. Encoded protein: CASSLPIGASNQPQHF.